One sample yielded the 6 T cell receptor beta chains listed below, sequenced in a study of cytotoxic CD8 clonotypes in ibrutinib-treated CLL. Assay: immunoSEQ multiplex PCR; the TCRdb copy retains only in-frame clones and omits some. This table has about 140,000 clones, about three quarters appearing once. Specimen: PBMCs, collected after 24 months of ibrutinib treatment. The source of these receptors is a human donor with chronic lymphocytic leukemia.

V is TRBV4-3 and J is TRBJ2-5; 11 bases match TRBD2. Losses at the gene ends were 4 bases for V and 5 bases for J; bases not matched to a gene: 12. Germline assignment: CDR1 LGHNA and CDR2 YSLEER. This CDR3 spans 17 amino acids. The CDR3 nucleotides are TGCGCCAGCAGCCCCGGCGGGACTAGCGGAGGCCTGGAGACCCAGTACTTC. Translating it yields CASSPGGTSGGLETQYF.

This chain joins TRBV28 and TRBJ2-1; no definite D call. Per germline, CDR1 MDHEN and CDR2 SYDVKM. Trimming removed 5 bases at V and 10 bases at J, with 18 bases between. The CDR3 runs 14 residues. CDR3 coding DNA: TGTGCCAGCAGTCCACCCCCCGACCGCTGGGAGCAGTTCTTC. Encoded protein: CASSPPPDRWEQFF.

The genes are TRBV28 and TRBJ2-5; tentatively, D is TRBD2 (7 bases). CDR3 size: 15 residues. CDR1 and CDR2 from the germline V gene are MDHEN and SYDVKM. The V gene lost 5 bases and the J gene lost 1 base, with 14 bases spanning the gap. The CDR3 DNA reads as TGTGCCAGCAGTCCCTTGCGGGGGCGCCAAGAGACCCAGTACTTC. Translation gives CASSPLRGRQETQYF.

The chain uses TRBV11-2 and TRBJ2-1; D perhaps matches TRBD2 (7 bases). CDR3 size: 15 residues. The germline CDR1 and CDR2 sequences are SGHAT and FQNNGV. V was shortened by 1 base and J by 4 bases, with 11 bases between the two germline ends. The CDR3 bases are TGTGCCAGCAGCTTAGTGCGGGGGCCTTACAATGAGCAGTTCTTC. Protein: CASSLVRGPYNEQFF.

The chain is built from TRBV11-3 and TRBJ2-7, with D uncertain. Germline assignment: CDR1 SGHNT and CDR2 YENEEA. The CDR3 loop spans 14 amino acids. Trimming removed 5 bases from V and 2 bases from J, with 13 bases in between. This CDR3 reads CASSPPDGAYEQYF. CDR3 DNA sequence: TGTGCCAGCAGCCCCCCGGACGGAGCCTACGAGCAGTACTTC.

This chain joins TRBV7-2 and TRBJ2-7; D is unresolved. V was trimmed by 5 bases and J by 6 bases, leaving 17 bases between them. The CDR3 is 14 amino acids. Germline lookup yields CDR1 SGHTA and CDR2 FQGNSA. The CDR3 here is CASSRSGPMGEQYF. The CDR3 DNA reads TGTGCCAGCAGCCGTTCCGGGCCTATGGGCGAGCAGTACTTC. The whole variable domain, filled in from reference TRBV7-2 and TRBJ2-7, reads GAGVSQSPSNKVTEKGKDVELRCDPISGHTALYWYRQSLGQGLEFLIYFQGNSAPDKSGLPSDRFSAERTGGSVSTLTIQRTQQEDSAVYLCASSRSGPMGEQYFGPGTRLTVT.